The next 25 T cell receptor beta chains were all read from a single sample in a study of T cells expressing NK-cell markers. TCRdb re-called the 5' RACE reads and shows each CDR3 protein once, DNA omitted. Its table records 25,000 to 35,000 distinct CDR3 sequences. Material for sequencing was blood T cells: a sorted CD56 or NKG2C T cell subset, CD4+ or CD8+ T cells, or bulk PBMC T cells (not recorded which). These receptors were collected from a woman aged 18-70 years in good health.

The CDR3 sequence is CASSPWTGEGNTIYF. The chain joins TRBV7-2 to TRBJ1-3; TCRdb's D call, TRBD1, is unchecked because there is no DNA. The CDR3 runs to 15 residues. The V gene's germline CDR1 is SGHTA and CDR2 FQGNSA.

This CDR3 reads CASSQDDTGGIQPQHF. J is TRBJ1-5 and V is TRBV4-1; TCRdb indicates TRBD1, and absent DNA this call remains unverified. Germline CDR1 MGHRA, CDR2 YSYEKL. The length of the CDR3 is 16 residues.

The chain has TRBV2 and TRBJ1-5. Germline V gene sequence: CDR1 SNHLY, CDR2 FYNNEI. This CDR3 has 16 amino acids. The CDR3 sequence: CASRDGGGSSNQPQHF.

This chain links TRBV5-5 with TRBJ2-7. Germline V gene sequence: CDR1 SGHKS, CDR2 YYEKEE (reference sequence). This CDR3 spans 11 amino acids. The CDR3 region is CASRDRYEQYF.

J is TRBJ2-5 and V is TRBV2. The length of the CDR3 is 11 residues. Germline lookup yields CDR1 SNHLY and CDR2 FYNNEI. The CDR3 protein is CASSGQETQYF.

The gene calls are TRBV6-2 or TRBV6-3 and TRBJ2-1; TCRdb lists TRBD2, though no DNA is available to test this call. The CDR3 runs 16 residues. Germline-derived CDR1 and CDR2 are MNHEY and SVGEGT. The chain's CDR3 is CASSYSGLAANNEQFF.

The chain uses TRBV27 and TRBJ2-7; TCRdb's assignment of TRBD2 cannot be checked, as there is no DNA. The V gene's germline CDR1 is MNHEY and CDR2 SMNVEV (reference sequence). The CDR3 is made up of 14 amino acids. The chain's CDR3 is CASSLLGQLYEQYF.

The chain links TRBV10-2 to TRBJ2-2; the D gene TCRdb calls, TRBD1, cannot be checked with no DNA. CDR3 length equals 14 residues. Germline V lookup: CDR1 WSHSY, CDR2 SAAADI. The CDR3 loop reads CASSDARVPGELFF.

The CDR3 is CASSLNTYEQYF. The gene calls are TRBV5-4 and TRBJ2-7. The CDR3 has 12 amino acids. Germline loops: CDR1 SGHNT, CDR2 YYREEE (reference sequence).

The chain joins TRBV12-3 or TRBV12-4 to TRBJ1-2; lacking DNA, the TRBD1 call made by TCRdb goes unchecked. The CDR3 totals 17 residues. The CDR3 here is CASSLTGTGGWDYGYTF.

The rearrangement uses TRBV20-1 and TRBJ2-1; checking the TCRdb D call of TRBD1 is not possible without DNA. The CDR3 sequence is 15 residues long. Per the germline V gene, CDR1 is DFQATT and CDR2 is SNEGSKA (reference sequence). The CDR3 protein is CSARPGVSSYNEQFF.

The chain is built from TRBV6-5 and TRBJ1-1. CDR3 length: 12 amino acids. The germline gives CDR1 MNHEY, CDR2 SVGAGI. CDR3 region: CASSYRQGEAFF.

J is TRBJ2-7 and V is TRBV27; TCRdb lists TRBD2, though no DNA is available to test this call. This CDR3 is built from 15 residues. The germline V gene has CDR1 MNHEY and CDR2 SMNVEV (reference sequence). The CDR3 is CASSLSSGPAYEQYF.

This chain links TRBV10-3 with TRBJ2-1; TCRdb's D gene call, TRBD2, goes unchecked for lack of DNA. The CDR3 runs 15 residues. Germline V gene data show CDR1 as ENHRY and CDR2 as SYGVKD. This CDR3 is CAISEAGRPDDEQFF.

CDR3 protein: CSVEAVGTGELFF. V is TRBV29-1 and J is TRBJ2-2. Per germline, CDR1 SQVTM and CDR2 ANQGSEA. The CDR3 is 13 residues long.

The CDR3 region is CATSDGRQGSYNEQFF. V and J are TRBV24-1 and TRBJ2-1. Germline V gives CDR1 KGHDR, CDR2 SFDVKD. The CDR3 consists of 16 residues.

This chain joins TRBV12-3 or TRBV12-4 and TRBJ2-7; the TCRdb call, TRBD2, lacks DNA for checking. This CDR3 has 14 residues. The CDR3: CATKPTSGSYEQYF.

V usage is TRBV3-1 and J usage is TRBJ1-1. This CDR3 region has 13 residues. CDR1 is LGHDT and CDR2 is YNNKEL in the germline V gene (reference sequence). The chain's CDR3 is CASSLSMNTEAFF.

The rearrangement uses TRBV24-1 and TRBJ2-5; TCRdb's D gene call, TRBD1, goes unchecked for lack of DNA. In germline, CDR1 is KGHDR, CDR2 SFDVKD. The CDR3 has 14 amino acids. The CDR3 reads CATSGPGGGETQYF.

The V gene is TRBV29-1, the J gene TRBJ2-7; TCRdb lists TRBD1, though no DNA is available to test this call. CDR3 length: 13 residues. The germline gives CDR1 SQVTM, CDR2 ANQGSEA. The CDR3 loop is CSVALGVPYEQYF.

This rearrangement joins TRBV18 to TRBJ1-1. Germline values: CDR1 KGHSH, CDR2 LQKENI. The CDR3 spans 14 residues. This CDR3 reads CASSPPAGNTEAFF.

The rearrangement uses TRBV30 and TRBJ2-7. The CDR3 is 12 residues long. The germline V gene has CDR1 GTSNPN and CDR2 SVGIG (reference sequence). The CDR3 sequence: CAWSVHKNEQYF.

The chain joins TRBV29-1 to TRBJ1-3; the TCRdb call, TRBD1, lacks DNA for checking. This CDR3 is 16 amino acids long. Germline CDR1 SQVTM, CDR2 ANQGSEA. CDR3: CSVERMTELSGNTIYF.

This chain uses TRBV7-9 with TRBJ2-1; there is no DNA to check the TCRdb D call of TRBD2. Germline loops: CDR1 SEHNR, CDR2 FQNEAQ (reference sequence). This CDR3 has 17 residues. CDR3 protein: CASSLQAPSGRYNEQFF.

The CDR3 sequence: CSAGTGSPSNQPQHF. The chain uses TRBV20-1 and TRBJ1-5; TCRdb reports TRBD1, a call that lacks DNA to check it against. CDR1 and CDR2 from the germline V gene are DFQATT and SNEGSKA (reference sequence). This CDR3 is built from 15 residues.